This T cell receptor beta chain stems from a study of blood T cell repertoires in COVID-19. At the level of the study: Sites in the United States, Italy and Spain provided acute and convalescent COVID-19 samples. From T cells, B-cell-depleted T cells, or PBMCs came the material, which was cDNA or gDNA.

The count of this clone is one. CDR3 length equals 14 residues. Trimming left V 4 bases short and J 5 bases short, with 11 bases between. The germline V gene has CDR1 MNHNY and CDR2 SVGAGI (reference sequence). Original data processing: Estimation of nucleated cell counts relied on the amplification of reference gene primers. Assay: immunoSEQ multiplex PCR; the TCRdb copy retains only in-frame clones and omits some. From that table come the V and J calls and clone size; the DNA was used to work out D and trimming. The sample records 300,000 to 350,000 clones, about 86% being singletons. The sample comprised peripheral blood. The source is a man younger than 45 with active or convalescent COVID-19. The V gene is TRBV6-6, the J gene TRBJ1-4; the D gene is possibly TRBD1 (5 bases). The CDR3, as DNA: TGTGCCAGCAGTTTCGGACATTTGAATGAAAAACTGTTTTTT. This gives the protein CASSFGHLNEKLFF.